Below, 27 T cell receptor beta chains from the same sample are listed, as sequenced in a study of blood T cells in healthy people across ages. Next came a second PCR, run for roughly 7 to 12 cycles, which used a sample-barcoded 5' primer along with a J-beta primer mix. In TCRdb, the 5' RACE reads were re-called with MiXCR into one record per CDR3 protein. The sample carries 1.5 million to 2 million distinct CDR3 sequences, roughly 27% recorded once. Sequenced sample: blood. Source of these receptors: a woman aged 30 to 39 in good health.

The sample holds a few counts of this clonotype. This rearrangement joins TRBV9 to TRBJ1-1; unclear D gene. Trimming took off 5 bases at V and 4 bases at J, with 15 bases between the two ends. Germline V gives CDR1 SGDLS, CDR2 YYNGEE. The CDR3 extends over 14 amino acids. CDR3 in amino acids: CASSVEGGSTEAFF. In DNA, the CDR3 is TGTGCCAGCAGTGTTGAGGGAGGAAGCACTGAAGCTTTCTTT.

This clonotype was counted between two and nine times. This sequence joins TRBV11-2 and TRBJ2-4, with D uncertain. There are 14 residues in the CDR3. From germline, CDR1 is SGHAT and CDR2 FQNNGV. Trimming took 1 base from V and 3 from J, leaving 7 bases between them. The CDR3 DNA sequence: TGTGCCAGCAGCTTAGGGGCGCACAAAAACATTCAGTACTTC. Translated: CASSLGAHKNIQYF.

The chain uses TRBV5-5 and TRBJ2-1, with 14 nucleotides matching TRBD2. Germline CDR1 and CDR2: SGHKS and YYEKEE (reference sequence). The J segment lost 8 bases and the V segment lost 4 bases, leaving 17 bases of the junction unmatched. The CDR3 has 19 residues. CDR3 sequence: CASSPIWDSGTSGSYEQFF. The CDR3 DNA sequence: TGTGCCAGCAGCCCAATTTGGGACTCCGGGACTAGCGGGAGTTATGAGCAGTTCTTC.

J is TRBJ2-2 and V is TRBV12-5; D is unresolved. The length of the CDR3 is 11 residues. The germline V and J ends were trimmed by 3 bases and 5 bases, with 1 base remaining between them. Germline V gene data show CDR1 as LGHNT and CDR2 as FRNRAP. The CDR3 is CASGFTGELFF. The CDR3 region has the DNA TGTGCTAGTGGTTTTACCGGGGAGCTGTTTTTT.

The chain joins TRBV7-2 to TRBJ2-3; 10 nucleotides align to TRBD2. The ends lost 2 bases at V and 4 bases at J; junction bases unmatched: 3. CDR3 length: 15 residues. Germline CDR1 SGHTA, CDR2 FQGNSA. Here the CDR3 reads CASSLSGRESDTQYF. For the CDR3, the DNA is TGTGCCAGCAGCTTAAGCGGGAGGGAGTCAGATACGCAGTATTTT.

J is TRBJ1-1 and V is TRBV6-6; D unresolved. V dropped 3 bases and J dropped 4 bases, with 12 bases sitting between them. The length of the CDR3 is 14 residues. Germline lookup yields CDR1 MNHNY and CDR2 SVGAGI (reference sequence). CDR3 nucleotide sequence: TGTGCCAGCAGTTATATAAAGGAGGGCACTGAAGCTTTCTTT. Its translation: CASSYIKEGTEAFF.

This clonotype was found a few times. This sequence joins TRBV4-1 and TRBJ2-1, with D unclear. This CDR3 is built from 15 residues. Deletions cut 0 bases from V and 8 bases from J, with 14 bases between. Germline V gives CDR1 MGHRA, CDR2 YSYEKL. As DNA, the CDR3 is TGCGCCAGCAGCCAAGATGGGGTTTCTTCGGATGAGCAGTTCTTC. This codes for CASSQDGVSSDEQFF.

This clonotype was seen a handful of times. The V and J genes are TRBV7-3 and TRBJ2-1; a possible D gene is TRBD1 (6 bases). In germline, CDR1 is SGHTA, CDR2 FQGTGA. V lost 4 bases, J lost 8 bases, and 12 bases lay in between. This CDR3 spans 13 amino acids. CDR3 nucleotides: TGTGCCAGCAGCTCCTCAGGGGTACATGAGCAGTTCTTC. This encodes CASSSSGVHEQFF.

Only a few counts were recorded for this clonotype. V is TRBV9 and J is TRBJ2-3; 12 bases match TRBD2. CDR1 and CDR2 (germline): SGDLS, YYNGEE. The V gene end was trimmed by 4 bases and the J gene end by 4 bases; junction bases not matched to a gene: 4. The CDR3 totals 15 residues. The CDR3 here is CASSTLAGGADTQYF. For the CDR3, the DNA is TGTGCCAGCAGCACCCTAGCGGGGGGGGCAGATACGCAGTATTTT.

Remarks on this clonotype: A much larger clone lies one base from this, so it may be a read error. This sequence joins TRBV5-1 and TRBJ2-5, with 7 bases that match TRBD1. Germline V gives CDR1 SGHRS, CDR2 YFSETQ. Trimming removed 6 bases from V and 11 bases from J; junction bases left unmatched: 16. There are 14 residues in the CDR3. The CDR3 nucleotides are TGCGCCAGCAATCCCGGGACAGCTTCCTACGGGCAGTACTTC. It encodes CASNPGTASYGQYF.

The chain joins TRBV5-1 to TRBJ2-1, with a weak D call TRBD1 (5 bases). This CDR3 spans 17 amino acids. Germline V lookup: CDR1 SGHRS, CDR2 YFSETQ. V was clipped by 1 base and J by 0 bases, with 14 bases between them. Here the CDR3 DNA reads TGCGCCAGCAGCTTGAGTAGCAGGGCTAGCTCCTACAATGAGCAGTTCTTC. This codes for CASSLSSRASSYNEQFF.

On this clonotype itself: The junction differs from germline at one of its ends, possibly a read error. The chain is built from TRBV5-1 and TRBJ1-4; D possibly corresponds to TRBD1 (6 bases). This CDR3 spans 16 amino acids. Germline CDR1 and CDR2: SGHRS and YFSETQ. The CDR3 loop is CVSSLEGVGPDEKLFF. The CDR3 DNA reads TGCGTCAGCAGCTTGGAGGGGGTCGGACCTGATGAAAAACTGTTTTTT.

This chain uses TRBV20-1 with TRBJ2-1, with TRBD2 identical over 11 bases. This CDR3 has 16 residues. V shed 6 bases, J shed 2 bases, and the junction held 9 bases outside the gene matches. Per the germline V gene, CDR1 is DFQATT and CDR2 is SNEGSKA (reference sequence). CDR3 in amino acids: CSALTFSGGAYNEQFF. The DNA for the CDR3 is TGCAGTGCCCTGACGTTTAGCGGGGGGGCCTACAATGAGCAGTTCTTC.

This chain connects TRBV7-2 to TRBJ2-1; 11 bases are a match to TRBD2. CDR1 and CDR2 from the germline V gene are SGHTA and FQGNSA. The trim removed 2 bases at V and 8 bases at J, leaving 5 bases unmatched. The CDR3 has 15 amino acids. CDR3 in DNA: TGTGCCAGCAGCTTATTAGCGGGAGGGGTGGATGAGCAGTTCTTC. Translation gives CASSLLAGGVDEQFF.

A note on this clonotype: This may stem from a read error, because a much larger clone lies one nucleotide away. The chain carries TRBV3-1 and TRBJ2-2; D gene ambiguous. The germline gives CDR1 LGHDT, CDR2 YNNKEL (reference sequence). Trimming cost V 4 bases and J 7 bases, with 4 bases left between them. This CDR3 is built from 11 residues. The CDR3 loop reads CASSRDGELFF. The CDR3, as DNA: TGTGCCAGCAGCCGGGACGGGGAGCTGTTTTTT.

In its sample, this clonotype was seen many times. The rearrangement uses TRBV5-1 and TRBJ2-7; tentatively, D is TRBD2 (5 bases). V gave up 5 bases and J gave up 7 bases, with 16 bases separating them. The CDR3 spans 13 residues. Germline lookup yields CDR1 SGHRS and CDR2 YFSETQ. In DNA form, the CDR3 reads TGCGCCAGCAGTGGGAGTGACCCTCGGGAGCAGTACTTC. Amino acid sequence: CASSGSDPREQYF.

The J gene is TRBJ2-7, the V gene TRBV14, with a possible D match to TRBD1 (6 bases). Trimming stripped 4 bases from V and 3 bases from J, with 16 bases between. Per germline, CDR1 SGHDN and CDR2 FVKESK. The CDR3 has 15 residues. The CDR3 is CASSLLQGMDYEQYF. CDR3 bases: TGTGCCAGCAGCCTATTACAGGGCATGGACTACGAGCAGTACTTC.

The table lists this clonotype with a few counts. V usage is TRBV29-1 and J usage is TRBJ2-5; no clear D. CDR1 is SQVTM, CDR2 ANQGSEA, per germline. Trimming pared 1 base from V and 5 bases from J, leaving 11 bases between. The CDR3 is made up of 13 amino acids. For the CDR3, the DNA is TGCAGCGTTGAAGTACTGTTGCAGGAGACCCAGTACTTC. Translation gives CSVEVLLQETQYF.

This chain uses TRBV13 with TRBJ2-7, with 11 positions matching TRBD1. The CDR3 totals 14 residues. Germline V CDR1 and CDR2: PRHDT, FYEKMQ (reference sequence). After removal of 4 bases from V and 7 bases from J, the junction contained 6 bases not matched to a gene. The CDR3, as DNA: TGTGCCAGCAGCTCGGACAGGGGGCTAAGAGAGCAGTACTTC. Protein: CASSSDRGLREQYF.

This sequence joins TRBV20-1 and TRBJ1-3, with D tentatively TRBD1 (5 bases). CDR1 and CDR2 from the germline V gene are DFQATT and SNEGSKA (reference sequence). V was trimmed by 5 bases and J by 2 bases, leaving 10 bases between them. The CDR3 is 13 amino acids. Here the CDR3 DNA reads TGCAGTGCTCAGACAGCCCCTGGAAACACCATATATTTT. Its protein is CSAQTAPGNTIYF.

This clonotype has only a few counts. CDR3: CASSSRIQGPNSPLHF. The DNA of the CDR3 is TGTGCCAGCAGCTCGAGAATACAGGGGCCCAATTCACCCCTCCACTTT. The V gene is TRBV7-2, the J gene TRBJ1-6; 7 nucleotides match TRBD1. CDR1 is SGHTA, CDR2 FQGNSA, per germline. The CDR3 runs 16 residues. The ends lost 4 bases at V and 7 bases at J; junction bases unmatched: 10.

About this clonotype itself: The junction departs from germline at one end; a sequencing error may be responsible. This chain links TRBV27 with TRBJ1-6; no clear D gene. This CDR3 is built from 15 residues. In germline, CDR1 is MNHEY, CDR2 SMNVEV (reference sequence). The CDR3: CASSLSGNHNSPLHF. DNA for the CDR3: TGTGCCAGCAGCTTATCGGGGAACCATAATTCACCCCTCCACTTT.

The gene calls are TRBV20-1 and TRBJ2-1, with 11 nucleotides matching TRBD2. This CDR3 is 18 amino acids long. The trim removed 0 bases at V and 3 bases at J, leaving 10 bases unmatched. CDR1 is DFQATT, CDR2 SNEGSKA, per germline (reference sequence). The CDR3 protein is CSARDFRSLAGGYNEQFF. The CDR3 DNA sequence: TGCAGTGCTAGAGATTTCCGAAGCCTAGCGGGGGGCTACAATGAGCAGTTCTTC.

This clonotype was seen more than once but under ten times. This chain links TRBV3-1 with TRBJ1-1; D call uncertain. V was clipped by 5 bases and J by 5 bases, with 9 bases between them. This CDR3 has 12 residues. Germline V gene data show CDR1 as LGHDT and CDR2 as YNNKEL (reference sequence). Written as DNA, the CDR3 is TGTGCCAGCAGCTTCCGGTCAACTGAAGCTTTCTTT. Protein sequence: CASSFRSTEAFF.

This clonotype turned up a few times. This rearrangement joins TRBV6-5 to TRBJ2-3; D remains ambiguous. Germline V gene lookup returns CDR1 MNHEY and CDR2 SVGAGI. The CDR3 consists of 14 residues. Trimming left V 4 bases short and J 2 bases short, with 10 bases between. Here the CDR3 reads CASSSFTSTDTQYF. The CDR3 nucleotides are TGTGCCAGCAGTTCATTTACCTCCACAGATACGCAGTATTTT.

This clonotype has only a few counts. The J gene is TRBJ2-1, the V gene TRBV15; 11 nucleotides line up with TRBD2. V lost 5 bases and J lost 4; bases outside the gene matches: 13. The CDR3 runs to 18 residues. CDR1 is LNHNV, CDR2 YYDKDF, per germline (reference sequence). CDR3 amino acids: CATSPILAGGILYNEQFF. The CDR3 DNA reads as TGTGCCACCAGCCCCATTTTAGCGGGAGGGATACTATACAATGAGCAGTTCTTC.

The chain links TRBV29-1 to TRBJ2-5; 7 positions agree with TRBD1. The assigned J gene may be wrong: the sequence end matches TRBJ2-7 better. The CDR3 loop spans 15 amino acids. The germline V gene has CDR1 SQVTM and CDR2 ANQGSEA. The CDR3 spells CSVEEGRQGVYEQYF. The DNA for the CDR3 is TGCAGCGTTGAAGAAGGGCGGCAGGGGGTCTACGAGCAGTACTTC.